Listed here are 25 T cell receptor beta chains from one sample, sequenced in a study of tumor and adjacent non-tumor tissue in lung cancer (dated by TCRdb to between 2017 and 2018). Library creation used multiplex PCR. Sequencer: Illumina HiSeq 2500. TCRbeta libraries were constructed through three rounds of nested PCR with primers (Table S4) according to protocols modified from ARM-PCR. Using fastp at Q25 and MiXCR, TCRdb reprocessed the public reads and kept productive beta chains. Merged by CDR3 protein, the rows form single entries marked with the most common genes and DNA. The sample table lists approximately 90,000 distinct CDR3 sequences, around three fifths of them with a count of one. Together, the top ten hold around 14% of the sample. RNA was isolated from bulk unsorted tissue, and RNA quality was assessed with a NanoDrop ND-1000 and an Agilent 2100. The sequencing input was lung tumor tissue. The receptor set was obtained from a man between 65 and 79 years old with non-small cell lung cancer.

Comment on this clonotype: This may stem from a read error, because a much larger clone lies one nucleotide away. CDR3 nucleotides: TGTGTCAGCAGCTCCTTACAGGGGGTAGGTTACGAGCAGTACTTC. Residues: CVSSSLQGVGYEQYF. The rearrangement uses TRBV7-8 and TRBJ2-7, with TRBD1 identical over 8 bases. Germline CDR1 is SGHVS and CDR2 is FQNEAQ. The CDR3 runs 15 residues.

As for this clonotype: The junction departs from the called germline gene at one end, perhaps through a read error. This chain links TRBV11-2 with TRBJ2-2; D uncertain. Germline lookup yields CDR1 SGHAT and CDR2 FQNNGV. This CDR3 contains 11 residues. The CDR3 region is CVSSITGELFF. In DNA form, the CDR3 reads TGTGTCAGCAGCATTACCGGGGAGCTGTTTTTT.

On this clonotype: An end of the junction does not agree with germline; a read error may underlie this. The chain joins TRBV7-9 to TRBJ1-1; D is unresolved. Germline V gene sequence: CDR1 SEHNR, CDR2 FQNEAQ (reference sequence). CDR3 size: 14 residues. The CDR3 DNA reads as TGTGTCAGCAGCTTAAATAGTGATGGGTCTGAAGCTTTCTTT. Its protein is CVSSLNSDGSEAFF.

Worth noting for this clonotype: An end of the junction does not agree with germline; a read error may underlie this. V gene TRBV10-3 combines with J gene TRBJ2-7, with 7 bases aligning to TRBD2. The CDR3 is made up of 13 amino acids. Germline loops: CDR1 ENHRY, CDR2 SYGVKD. CDR3 protein: CAISGRASYEQYF. The CDR3 bases are TGCGCCATCAGTGGGAGGGCCTCCTACGAGCAGTACTTC.

In this sample, this clonotype turned up many times. V and J are TRBV11-2 and TRBJ1-1; D is ambiguous. The germline V and J ends were trimmed by 3 bases and 4 bases, with 9 bases remaining between them. Germline V gene sequence: CDR1 SGHAT, CDR2 FQNNGV. The CDR3 length is 13 residues. The CDR3: CASSLLIGTEAFF. The CDR3 coding sequence is TGTGCCAGCAGCTTGCTTATAGGCACTGAAGCTTTCTTT. Full variable domain (rest looked up from reference TRBV11-2 and TRBJ1-1): EAGVAQSPRYKIIEKRQSVAFWCNPISGHATLYWYQQILGQGPKLLIQFQNNGVVDDSQLPKDRFSAERLKGVDSTLKIQPAKLEDSAVYLCASSLLIGTEAFFGQGTRLTVV.

The table lists this clonotype with many counts. V gene TRBV5-6 combines with J gene TRBJ1-2; the D is unclear. Trimming took off 0 bases at V and 4 bases at J, with 4 bases between the two ends. CDR3 length: 12 residues. Germline CDR1 is SGHDT and CDR2 is YYEEEE. CDR3 amino acids: CASSLGLYGYTF. The CDR3 DNA is TGTGCCAGCAGCTTGGGGCTCTATGGCTACACCTTC.

This clonotype was seen a single time. The V gene is TRBV11-2, the J gene TRBJ2-3, with 7 bases lining up with TRBD1. In germline, CDR1 is SGHAT, CDR2 FQNNGV. The CDR3 contains 14 residues. V trimming: 5 bases; J trimming: 4 bases; junction bases outside the gene matches: 6. The CDR3 sequence: CASSPRQGADTQYF. CDR3 nucleotides: TGTGCCAGCAGCCCTAGACAGGGAGCAGATACGCAGTATTTT.

As concerns this clonotype: At one end the junction does not follow the germline gene, possibly because of a read error. The gene calls are TRBV30 and TRBJ1-1; D is perhaps TRBD1 (6 bases). CDR1 is GTSNPN, CDR2 SVGIG, per germline (reference sequence). The CDR3 length is 15 residues. CDR3 sequence reads: CALSRGILRNTEAFF. The CDR3 DNA is TGTGCCTTGAGTAGGGGGATCCTTAGGAACACTGAAGCTTTCTTT.

This clonotype was counted ten times or more. This chain joins TRBV12-5 and TRBJ2-3; 10 bases are shared with TRBD2. Germline V gene data show CDR1 as LGHNT and CDR2 as FRNRAP. V shed 3 bases, J shed 6 bases, and the junction held 9 bases outside the gene matches. This CDR3 has 16 amino acids. CDR3 in amino acids: CASGFGSGGPWDTQYF. The CDR3 nucleotides are TGTGCTAGTGGTTTTGGTAGCGGGGGGCCATGGGATACGCAGTATTTT.

The rearrangement joins TRBV20-1 to TRBJ2-1, with 9 bases fitting TRBD2. From germline, CDR1 is DFQATT and CDR2 SNEGSKA (reference sequence). The CDR3 has 14 residues. The V gene end was trimmed by 5 bases and the J gene end by 10 bases; junction bases not matched to a gene: 12. The DNA for the CDR3 is TGCAGTGCTGGGATTAGGGGGGCGGGAGGGGAGCAGTTCTTC. Protein sequence: CSAGIRGAGGEQFF.

This clonotype was found many times. This chain uses TRBV29-1 with TRBJ2-5, with D maybe TRBD2 (5 bases). The V gene's germline CDR1 is SQVTM and CDR2 ANQGSEA. This CDR3 is 14 amino acids long. V was pared by 2 bases and J by 4 bases, with 14 bases between. CDR3 loop: CSVERLTSGETQYF. CDR3 DNA: TGCAGCGTTGAAAGACTAACATCAGGAGAGACCCAGTACTTC.

Remarks on this clonotype: A much larger clone lies one base from this, so it may be a read error. The chain recombines TRBV28 with TRBJ2-3; tentatively, D is TRBD2 (6 bases). Germline V lookup: CDR1 MDHEN, CDR2 SYDVKM. This CDR3 comprises 16 residues. V was shortened by 5 bases and J by 0 bases, with 15 bases between the two germline ends. The CDR3 nucleotides read TGTGCCAGCAGTGACATGGGTCGGGGGAGCACAGATACGCAGTATTTT. This translates into CASSDMGRGSTDTQYF.

The table lists this clonotype with many counts. The chain links TRBV5-4 to TRBJ2-3; 10 bases line up with TRBD2. With 1 base clipped from V and 5 bases from J, the junction kept 4 bases outside the gene matches. The CDR3 totals 15 residues. CDR1 is SGHNT and CDR2 is YYREEE in the germline V gene (reference sequence). CDR3 sequence (DNA): TGTGCCAGCAGCTTGTTAGCGGGAGGACAAGATACGCAGTATTTT. Protein product: CASSLLAGGQDTQYF.

This clonotype was detected ten times or more. The chain carries TRBV12-3 or TRBV12-4 and TRBJ1-1, with a possible D match to TRBD1 (5 bases). The CDR3 sequence is 15 residues long. V lost 2 bases and J 0 bases, leaving 10 bases between the germline ends. The CDR3 nucleotides are TGTGCCAGCAGTTTACGGGGGAACATGAACACTGAAGCTTTCTTT. It specifies CASSLRGNMNTEAFF.

The chain has TRBV12-3 or TRBV12-4 and TRBJ1-5; D is perhaps TRBD1 (5 bases). The CDR3 contains 15 residues. The ends were cut back, 1 base at V and 3 bases at J, with 10 bases in the middle. The CDR3 nucleotides read TGTGCCAGCAGTTTAGGTAGGGGCGACAATCAGCCCCAGCATTTT. Translated: CASSLGRGDNQPQHF.

As regards this clonotype: Mismatch with germline at one junction end may stem from a read error. V and J are TRBV5-1 and TRBJ2-3; D gene ambiguous. The CDR3 has 14 amino acids. Germline assignment: CDR1 SGHRS and CDR2 YFSETQ. CDR3 protein: CTSSLFSSTDTQYF. In nucleotides, the CDR3 is TGTACCAGCAGCTTGTTCAGCAGCACAGATACGCAGTATTTT.

The chain is built from TRBV11-3 and TRBJ1-2; D might be TRBD1 (5 bases). This CDR3 has 13 amino acids. Germline CDR1 SGHNT, CDR2 YENEEA. V lost 11 bases, J lost 10 bases, and 23 bases lay in between. CDR3 protein: CACNFSGGANYTF. CDR3 DNA: TGTGCCTGCAACTTTAGCGGGGGTGCGAACTACACCTTC.

This clonotype was detected once. Its ends do not fully match the called genes, so a read error is possible. The chain recombines TRBV12-3 or TRBV12-4 with TRBJ2-7; the D call may be TRBD1 or TRBD2 (5 bases each). The CDR3 is 15 residues long. CDR3 DNA: TGTGCCAGGAGTTTGGGACGGGGCTCTTCGCCCCTTCAGTACTTC. This encodes CARSLGRGSSPLQYF.

Turning to this clonotype: A much more abundant neighbour one base away suggests this may be a read error. V is TRBV6-1 and J is TRBJ2-1; D is unresolved. This CDR3 spans 15 amino acids. CDR1 is MNHNS and CDR2 is SASEGT in the germline V gene. In DNA form, the CDR3 reads TGTGCCAGCAGTGAAGCAAGGCAGGCCAACAATGAGGAGTTCTTC. It specifies CASSEARQANNEEFF.

Concerning this clonotype: Since a much larger clone is just one base distant, this may be a read error. This chain uses TRBV28 with TRBJ2-3; a possible D gene is TRBD2 (5 bases). In germline, CDR1 is MDHEN, CDR2 SYDVKM. The length of the CDR3 is 12 residues. CDR3 sequence reads: CASSASTDTRYF. CDR3 in DNA: TGTGCCAGCTCTGCTAGCACAGATACGCGGTATTTT.

As concerns this clonotype: The junction does not match germline at one end; this may be a read error. The V and J genes are TRBV6-1 and TRBJ2-1, with D possibly TRBD1 on 5 matching bases. This CDR3 comprises 15 residues. Germline V gene sequence: CDR1 MNHNS, CDR2 SASEGT. The CDR3 spells CASNERDDRYNEQFF. The CDR3 bases are TGTGCCAGCAATGAAAGGGATGACAGATACAATGAGCAGTTCTTC.

The chain recombines TRBV11-3 with TRBJ2-3; D gene uncertain. The CDR3 length is 14 residues. Trimming took off 0 bases at V and 6 bases at J, with 10 bases between the two ends. Germline V gene sequence: CDR1 SGHNT, CDR2 YENEEA. CDR3: CASSLEARADTQYF. The DNA of the CDR3 is TGTGCCAGCAGCTTAGAGGCCCGGGCGGATACGCAGTATTTT.

There are many counts of this clonotype. The chain employs TRBV13 and TRBJ1-3, with no clear D. Germline loops: CDR1 PRHDT, CDR2 FYEKMQ (reference sequence). This CDR3 region has 12 residues. V was shortened by 2 bases and J by 4 bases, with 3 bases between the two germline ends. The CDR3 DNA reads as TGTGCCAGCAGCTTAACGGGAAACACCATATATTTT. Translated: CASSLTGNTIYF. Looking up the rest from reference TRBV13 and TRBJ1-3 gives the full variable domain: AAGVIQSPRHLIKEKRETATLKCYPIPRHDTVYWYQQGPGQDPQFLISFYEKMQSDKGSIPDRFSAQQFSDYHSELNMSSLELGDSALYFCASSLTGNTIYFGEGSWLTVV.

Concerning this clonotype itself: One junction end disagrees with the germline gene, perhaps due to a read error. V usage is TRBV20-1 and J usage is TRBJ2-7; 11 positions agree with TRBD2. Germline V gene sequence: CDR1 DFQATT, CDR2 SNEGSKA (reference sequence). The length of the CDR3 is 15 residues. The CDR3 bases are TGCTGTGCTAGGGTAACTAGCGGGGGCCCGGGGGAGCAGTACTTC. Translation gives CCARVTSGGPGEQYF.

About this clonotype itself: A read error may explain this, as a much larger clone is one base away. The V gene is TRBV4-1, the J gene TRBJ2-1; D unclear. The V end was cut by 4 bases, the J end by 3 bases, with 7 bases between. Germline V CDR1 and CDR2: MGHRA, YSYEKL. This CDR3 is built from 13 residues. The CDR3 coding sequence is TGCGCCAGCAGCCTAGACTGCTACAATGAGCAGTTCTTC. Protein: CASSLDCYNEQFF.